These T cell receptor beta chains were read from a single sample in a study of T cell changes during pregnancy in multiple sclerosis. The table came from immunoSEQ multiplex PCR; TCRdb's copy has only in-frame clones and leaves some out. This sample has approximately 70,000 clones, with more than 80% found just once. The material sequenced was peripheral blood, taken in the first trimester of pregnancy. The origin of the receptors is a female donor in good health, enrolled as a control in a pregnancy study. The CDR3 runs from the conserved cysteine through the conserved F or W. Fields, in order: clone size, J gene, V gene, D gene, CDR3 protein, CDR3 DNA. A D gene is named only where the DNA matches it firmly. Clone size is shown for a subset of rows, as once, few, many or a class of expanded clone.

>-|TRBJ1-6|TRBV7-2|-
CASRQSNSPLHF
TGTGCCAGCAGGCAGTCGAATTCACCCCTCCACTTT
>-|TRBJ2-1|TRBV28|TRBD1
CASSYRGPSYNEQFF
TGTGCCAGCAGCTACAGGGGCCCTTCCTACAATGAGCAGTTCTTC
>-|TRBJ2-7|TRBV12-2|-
CASRLEFRDTPREQYF
TGTGCAAGTCGCTTAGAGTTCCGGGATACCCCTCGCGAGCAGTACTTC
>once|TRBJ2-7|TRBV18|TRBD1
CASSVDRGTYEQYF
TGTGCCAGCTCAGTGGACAGGGGAACCTACGAGCAGTACTTC
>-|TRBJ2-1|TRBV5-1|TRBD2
CASSIDSGGRVEQFF
TGCGCCAGCAGCATTGACAGCGGGGGGCGGGTTGAGCAGTTCTTC
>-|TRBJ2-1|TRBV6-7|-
CASSYSTTHNEQFF
TGTGCCAGCAGTTACTCGACGACTCACAATGAGCAGTTCTTC
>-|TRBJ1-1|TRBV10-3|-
CAITGETNTEAFF
TGTGCCATCACTGGGGAGACTAACACTGAAGCTTTCTTT
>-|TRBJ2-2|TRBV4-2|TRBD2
CASSQQRGGIDTGELFF
TGTGCCAGCAGCCAACAACGCGGGGGGATTGACACCGGGGAGCTGTTTTTT
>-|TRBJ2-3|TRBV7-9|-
CASSSRGGTDTQYF
TGTGCCAGCAGCTCCAGGGGGGGCACAGATACGCAGTATTTT
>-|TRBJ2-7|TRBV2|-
CASSERTIHEQYF
TGTGCCAGCAGTGAAAGGACTATCCACGAGCAGTACTTC
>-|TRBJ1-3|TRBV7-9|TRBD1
CASSLDRGKNTIYF
TGTGCCAGCAGCTTAGACAGGGGGAAAAACACCATATATTTT
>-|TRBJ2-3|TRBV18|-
CASSPQGTGTDTQYF
TGTGCCAGCTCACCACAGGGTACGGGAACAGATACGCAGTATTTT
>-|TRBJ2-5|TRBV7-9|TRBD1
CASSSGQGPLETQYF
TGTGCCAGCAGCTCGGGACAGGGGCCGCTAGAGACCCAGTACTTC
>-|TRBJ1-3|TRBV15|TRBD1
CATSRDKWGQGMGNTIYF
TGTGCCACCAGCAGAGACAAGTGGGGACAGGGAATGGGAAACACCATATATTTT
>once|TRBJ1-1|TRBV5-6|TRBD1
CASSLGDRGVSTEAFF
TGTGCCAGCAGCTTGGGAGACAGGGGAGTTTCCACTGAAGCTTTCTTT
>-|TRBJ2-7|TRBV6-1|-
CASSEESGFYEQYF
TGTGCCAGCAGTGAAGAATCAGGCTTCTACGAGCAGTACTTC
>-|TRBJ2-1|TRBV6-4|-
CASSDSTGMGEQFF
TGTGCCAGCAGTGACTCGACAGGTATGGGTGAGCAGTTCTTC
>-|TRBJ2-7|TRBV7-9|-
CASSPLGGYEGRYEQYF
TGTGCCAGCAGCCCCCTTGGGGGGTATGAAGGAAGATACGAGCAGTACTTC
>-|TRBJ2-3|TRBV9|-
CASSAQTGGLSTDTQYF
TGTGCCAGCAGCGCTCAGACAGGTGGTTTATCCACAGATACGCAGTATTTT
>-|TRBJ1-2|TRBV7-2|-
CASSLEAGTPAYTF
TGTGCCAGCAGCTTAGAGGCAGGAACTCCCGCCTACACCTTC
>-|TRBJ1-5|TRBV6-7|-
CASSYSGAGVSNQPQHF
TGTGCCAGCAGTTACTCGGGGGCAGGGGTTAGCAATCAGCCCCAGCATTTT
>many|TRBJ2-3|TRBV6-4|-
CASKGTAGAADTQYF
TGTGCCAGCAAAGGGACAGCGGGAGCGGCAGATACGCAGTATTTT
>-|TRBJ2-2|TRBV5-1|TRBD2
CASSLTSGIKGELFF
TGCGCCAGCAGCTTGACTAGCGGGATAAAGGGGGAGCTGTTTTTT
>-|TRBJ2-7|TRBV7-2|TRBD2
CASSSTSGGAYEQYF
TGTGCCAGCAGCTCTACTAGCGGGGGGGCCTACGAGCAGTACTTC
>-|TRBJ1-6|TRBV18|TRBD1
CASSQEGQANGSPLHF
TGTGCCAGCTCACAGGAAGGACAGGCGAATGGTTCACCCCTCCACTTT
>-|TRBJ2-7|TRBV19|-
CASSMAGAISYEQYF
TGTGCCAGTAGTATGGCAGGGGCGATCTCCTACGAGCAGTACTTC
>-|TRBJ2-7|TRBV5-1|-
CASSSSTGTAYEQYF
TGCGCCAGCAGCTCCTCGACAGGTACCGCCTACGAGCAGTACTTC
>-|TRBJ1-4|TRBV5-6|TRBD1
CASSRPGQGQKKLFF
TGTGCCAGCAGCCGGCCGGGACAGGGACAGAAAAAACTGTTTTTT
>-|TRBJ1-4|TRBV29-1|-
CSVEVTPRVTRKLFF
TGCAGCGTTGAAGTTACCCCGAGGGTTACGCGAAAACTGTTTTTT
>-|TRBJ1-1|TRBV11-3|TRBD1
CASSGRTGRAFF
TGTGCCAGCAGCGGCCGGACAGGACGAGCTTTCTTT
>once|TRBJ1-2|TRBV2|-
CASSAGSDSYGYTF
TGTGCCAGCAGCGCCGGTTCGGACAGCTATGGCTACACCTTC
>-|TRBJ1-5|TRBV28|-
CAAHAVRNQPQHF
TGTGCCGCACACGCAGTCCGCAATCAGCCCCAGCATTTT
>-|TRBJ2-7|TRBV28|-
CASSYGPPGEQYF
TGTGCCAGCAGCTATGGGCCCCCGGGGGAGCAGTACTTC
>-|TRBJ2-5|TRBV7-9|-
CASSLVAGLSQETQYF
TGTGCCAGCAGCTTGGTGGCGGGGCTAAGCCAAGAGACCCAGTACTTC
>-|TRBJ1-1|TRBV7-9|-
CASSLRGAGIGSEAFF
TGTGCCAGCAGCTTACGGGGGGCAGGGATTGGCTCTGAAGCTTTCTTT
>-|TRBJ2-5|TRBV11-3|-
CASSSPPQETQYF
TGTGCCAGCAGCAGCCCCCCACAAGAGACCCAGTACTTC
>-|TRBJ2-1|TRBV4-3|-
CASSQVFTRGEQFF
TGCGCCAGCAGCCAAGTCTTCACTAGAGGCGAGCAGTTCTTC
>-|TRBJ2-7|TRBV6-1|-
CASSLSSYEQYF
TGTGCCAGCAGCCTGAGCTCCTACGAGCAGTACTTC
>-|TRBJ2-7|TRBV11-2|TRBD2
CASSLVRTSGRLYEQYF
TGTGCCAGCAGCTTAGTCCGGACTAGCGGGAGACTCTACGAGCAGTACTTC
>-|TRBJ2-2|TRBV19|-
CASSIRGSTGELFF
TGTGCCAGTAGTATCAGGGGTTCCACCGGGGAGCTGTTTTTT
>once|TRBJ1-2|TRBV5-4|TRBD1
CASRKDRGSGYTF
TGTGCCAGCAGGAAGGACAGGGGAAGTGGCTACACCTTC
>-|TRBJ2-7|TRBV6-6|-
CASSFTGKDSSYEQYF
TGTGCCAGCAGTTTTACAGGGAAGGATTCCTCCTACGAGCAGTACTTC
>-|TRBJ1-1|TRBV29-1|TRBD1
CSVDRGRSTEAFF
TGCAGCGTTGACAGGGGGCGTAGCACTGAAGCTTTCTTT
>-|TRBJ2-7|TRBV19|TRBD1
CASSLGQLYEQYF
TGTGCCAGTAGTTTGGGACAGTTATACGAGCAGTACTTC
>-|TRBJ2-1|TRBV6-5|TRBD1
CASSPGQGPGYEQFF
TGTGCCAGCAGTCCCGGACAGGGGCCTGGGTATGAGCAGTTCTTC